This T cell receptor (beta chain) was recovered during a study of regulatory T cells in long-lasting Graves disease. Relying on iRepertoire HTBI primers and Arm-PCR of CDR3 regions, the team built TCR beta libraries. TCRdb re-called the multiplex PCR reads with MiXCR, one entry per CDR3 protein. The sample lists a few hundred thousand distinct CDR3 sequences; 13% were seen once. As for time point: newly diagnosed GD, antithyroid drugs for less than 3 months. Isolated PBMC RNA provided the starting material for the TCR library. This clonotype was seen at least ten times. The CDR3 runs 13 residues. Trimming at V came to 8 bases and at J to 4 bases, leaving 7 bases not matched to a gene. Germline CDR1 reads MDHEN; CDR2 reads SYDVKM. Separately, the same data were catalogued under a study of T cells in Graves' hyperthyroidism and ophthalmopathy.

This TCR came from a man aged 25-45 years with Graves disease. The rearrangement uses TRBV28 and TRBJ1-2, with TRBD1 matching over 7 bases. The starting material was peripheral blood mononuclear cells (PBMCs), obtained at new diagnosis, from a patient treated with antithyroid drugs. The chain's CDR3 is CASDSSGGYGYTF. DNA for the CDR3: TGTGCCAGCGATAGTTCAGGGGGCTATGGCTACACCTTC.